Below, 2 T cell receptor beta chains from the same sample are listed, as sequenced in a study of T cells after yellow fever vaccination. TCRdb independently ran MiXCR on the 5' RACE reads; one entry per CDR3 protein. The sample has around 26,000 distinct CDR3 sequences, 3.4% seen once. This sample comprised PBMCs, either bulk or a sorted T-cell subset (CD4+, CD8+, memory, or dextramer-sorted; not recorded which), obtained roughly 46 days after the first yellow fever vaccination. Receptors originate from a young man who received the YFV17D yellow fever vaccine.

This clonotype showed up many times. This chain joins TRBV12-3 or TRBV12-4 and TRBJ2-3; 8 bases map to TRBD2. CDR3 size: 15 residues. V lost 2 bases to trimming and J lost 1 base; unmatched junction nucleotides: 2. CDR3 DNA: TGTGCCAGCAGTTTATGGCGGGGGGGCACAGATACGCAGTATTTT. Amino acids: CASSLWRGGTDTQYF.

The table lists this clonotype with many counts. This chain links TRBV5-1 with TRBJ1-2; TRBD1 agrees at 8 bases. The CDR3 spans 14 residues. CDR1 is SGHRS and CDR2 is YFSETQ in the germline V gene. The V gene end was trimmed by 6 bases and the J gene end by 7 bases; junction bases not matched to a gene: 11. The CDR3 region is CASTLGQGTSGYTF. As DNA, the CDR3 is TGCGCCAGCACCTTAGGACAGGGAACTAGTGGCTACACCTTC.